This entry lists 21 T cell receptor beta chains sequenced from one sample in a study of Ad26.COV2.S vaccination and SARS-CoV-2 variants. Treatment: approximately 18 received Ad26.COV2.S at low or high dose, single or two shots; 5 received placebo; per-sample allocation not given. The investigators took samples on day 63 after the first vaccine or placebo injection. The repertoire was sequenced with immunoSEQ multiplex PCR; TCRdb's copy has only in-frame clones and lacks some. Of about 420,000 clones listed, roughly 90% are singletons. The sequencing here drew on peripheral blood, taken in a trial of Ad26.COV2.S vaccine versus placebo. The receptors originated from a person aged 18-60 years who received the Ad26.COV2.S COVID-19 vaccine or a placebo.

V usage is TRBV4-3 and J usage is TRBJ2-5, with D tentatively TRBD1 or TRBD2 (5 bases each). V lost 0 bases and J 5 bases, leaving 10 bases between the germline ends. CDR1 is LGHNA, CDR2 YSLEER, per germline. The CDR3 has 14 amino acids. The CDR3: CASSQDPGRETQYF. The CDR3, as DNA: TGCGCCAGCAGCCAAGACCCGGGACGGGAGACCCAGTACTTC.

The V gene is TRBV28, the J gene TRBJ1-4, with D possibly matching TRBD1 (5 bases). In germline, CDR1 is MDHEN, CDR2 SYDVKM. The CDR3 consists of 16 residues. Trimming cost V 3 bases and J 6 bases, with 17 bases left between them. This chain's CDR3 is CASSFPPGRGDEKLFF. The CDR3 nucleotides read TGTGCCAGCAGTTTCCCGCCGGGAAGGGGTGATGAAAAACTGTTTTTT.

The chain recombines TRBV4-3 with TRBJ1-2, with unresolved D. Deletions cut 5 bases from V and 4 bases from J, with 11 bases between. The CDR3 is 13 amino acids. Per germline, CDR1 LGHNA and CDR2 YSLEER. CDR3: CASSSRTAYGYTF. In DNA, the CDR3 is TGCGCCAGCAGCTCACGGACGGCCTATGGCTACACCTTC.

The J gene is TRBJ2-1, the V gene TRBV29-1; D may be TRBD1 or TRBD2 (5 bases each). Germline loops: CDR1 SQVTM, CDR2 ANQGSEA. The CDR3 length is 13 residues. V lost 7 bases to trimming and J lost 3 bases, with 13 bases between them. The CDR3 bases are TGCAGCGGAACCGGGACGGGCTACAATGAGCAGTTCTTC. It codes for CSGTGTGYNEQFF.

This chain links TRBV19 with TRBJ1-1, with 7 nucleotides matching TRBD1. The CDR3 runs 14 residues. CDR1 and CDR2 from the germline V gene are LNHDA and SQIVND (reference sequence). Trimming removed 5 bases from V and 4 bases from J; junction bases left unmatched: 7. The CDR3 sequence is CASSPQTGITEAFF. DNA of the CDR3: TGTGCCAGTAGTCCCCAGACAGGGATCACTGAAGCTTTCTTT. Supplemented by reference TRBV19 and TRBJ1-1, the full variable domain reads DGGITQSPKYLFRKEGQNVTLSCEQNLNHDAMYWYRQDPGQGLRLIYYSQIVNDFQKGDIAEGYSVSREKKESFPLTVTSAQKNPTAFYLCASSPQTGITEAFFGQGTRLTVV.

The chain uses TRBV9 and TRBJ2-4, with a weak D call TRBD1 (6 bases). V was shortened by 3 bases and J by 3 bases, with 16 bases between the two germline ends. The CDR3 is 16 residues long. Germline-derived CDR1 and CDR2 are SGDLS and YYNGEE. The CDR3 DNA sequence: TGTGCCAGCAGCGCCGACGTACAGGGTAGCAAAAACATTCAGTACTTC. This translates into CASSADVQGSKNIQYF.

This chain joins TRBV18 and TRBJ1-1; D unclear. This CDR3 is built from 13 residues. Germline V gene lookup returns CDR1 KGHSH and CDR2 LQKENI. Trimming pared 1 base from V and 4 bases from J, leaving 7 bases between. CDR3 sequence (DNA): TGTGCCAGCTCACCACAGGCTATCACTGAAGCTTTCTTT. The encoded protein is CASSPQAITEAFF. The full variable domain, its missing parts supplied by reference TRBV18 and TRBJ1-1, is NAGVMQNPRHLVRRRGQEARLRCSPMKGHSHVYWYRQLPEEGLKFMVYLQKENIIDESGMPKERFSAEFPKEGPSILRIQQVVRGDSAAYFCASSPQAITEAFFGQGTRLTVV.

The chain combines TRBV15 with TRBJ2-3; possible D gene TRBD2, 6 bases. The CDR3 is made up of 14 amino acids. Germline V gives CDR1 LNHNV, CDR2 YYDKDF (reference sequence). V lost 4 bases, J lost 6 bases, and 14 bases lay in between. The CDR3 nucleotides are TGTGCCACCAGCATCGGGGGAGAAGGGGATACGCAGTATTTT. Translation: CATSIGGEGDTQYF.

The V call is TRBV5-4, the J call TRBJ1-1; no firm D call. The CDR3 is made up of 12 amino acids. Between the trimmed V and J ends, which lost 1 base and 3 bases, there was a span of 4 bases. Germline CDR1 SGHNT, CDR2 YYREEE (reference sequence). CDR3 sequence (DNA): TGTGCCAGCAGCTTGCAAGACACTGAAGCTTTCTTT. Protein: CASSLQDTEAFF.

The V call is TRBV7-9, the J call TRBJ2-7; the match to TRBD1 covers 10 bases. After removal of 3 bases from V and 5 bases from J, the junction contained 4 bases not matched to a gene. The CDR3 runs 14 residues. The germline V gene encodes CDR1 SEHNR and CDR2 FQNEAQ (reference sequence). The CDR3 is CASSLGQGFNEQYF. CDR3 nucleotide sequence: TGTGCCAGCAGCTTGGGACAGGGGTTCAACGAGCAGTACTTC.

The chain couples TRBV9 to TRBJ2-5; a weak D match, TRBD1 (6 bases). The V and J ends lost 3 bases and 4 bases respectively, with 13 bases between them. Germline CDR1 is SGDLS and CDR2 is YYNGEE. CDR3 length: 14 residues. The CDR3 DNA follows: TGTGCCAGCAGCGCCTCAGGGGACCGAGAGACCCAGTACTTC. Amino acid sequence: CASSASGDRETQYF.

CDR3 region: CSGGLTPKETQYF. The CDR3 region has the DNA TGCAGCGGGGGACTCACTCCTAAAGAGACCCAGTACTTC. The chain employs TRBV29-1 and TRBJ2-5; D is perhaps TRBD2 (6 bases). V was shortened by 7 bases and J by 3 bases, with 15 bases between the two germline ends. CDR1 is SQVTM and CDR2 is ANQGSEA in the germline V gene. This CDR3 spans 13 amino acids.

This chain links TRBV19 with TRBJ2-6, with D hard to call. Germline assignment: CDR1 LNHDA and CDR2 SQIVND (reference sequence). The CDR3 is made up of 15 amino acids. V lost 3 bases to trimming and J lost 4 bases, with 10 bases between them. CDR3 coding DNA: TGTGCCAGTAGTATGGAAGGGTTAGGGGCCAACGTCCTGACTTTC. It translates to CASSMEGLGANVLTF.

CDR3 sequence: CASRGRDTGPGYTF. The CDR3 DNA sequence: TGTGCCAGCAGGGGGAGGGATACAGGGCCCGGCTACACCTTC. The chain recombines TRBV11-2 with TRBJ1-2; possibly TRBD1 for D (6 bases). Germline-derived CDR1 and CDR2 are SGHAT and FQNNGV. V dropped 6 bases and J dropped 8 bases, with 19 bases sitting between them. The CDR3 covers 14 residues.

The chain recombines TRBV24-1 with TRBJ1-1; D unclear. Germline CDR1 and CDR2: KGHDR and SFDVKD. This CDR3 spans 13 amino acids. Between the trimmed V and J ends, which lost 5 bases and 1 base, there was a span of 7 bases. CDR3 in amino acids: CATSGPKNTEAFF. CDR3 bases: TGTGCCACCAGTGGCCCGAAGAACACTGAAGCTTTCTTT.

The chain has TRBV19 and TRBJ1-5; D is ambiguous. From germline, CDR1 is LNHDA and CDR2 SQIVND (reference sequence). The CDR3 totals 16 residues. Trimming stripped 3 bases from V and 1 base from J, with 13 bases between. CDR3 in amino acids: CASSISSYKSNQPQHF. DNA of the CDR3: TGTGCCAGTAGTATCTCCTCATATAAGAGCAATCAGCCCCAGCATTTT.

This chain uses TRBV4-1 with TRBJ1-3; 7 bases fit TRBD1. V lost 4 bases, J lost 1 base, and 1 base stayed unmatched. This CDR3 has 14 residues. Germline CDR1 and CDR2: MGHRA and YSYEKL. The CDR3 DNA sequence: TGCGCCAGCAGCCGGGACAGTTCTGGAAACACCATATATTTT. This codes for CASSRDSSGNTIYF.

V usage is TRBV11-3 and J usage is TRBJ2-1; TRBD2 aligns across 8 bases. The CDR3 has 15 amino acids. The V gene end was trimmed by 0 bases and the J gene end by 4 bases; junction bases not matched to a gene: 2. The germline gives CDR1 SGHNT, CDR2 YENEEA. The CDR3 protein is CASSLEASGYNEQFF. CDR3 in DNA: TGTGCCAGCAGCTTAGAGGCTAGCGGGTACAATGAGCAGTTCTTC. Full variable domain (rest looked up from reference TRBV11-3 and TRBJ2-1): EAGVVQSPRYKIIEKKQPVAFWCNPISGHNTLYWYLQNLGQGPELLIRYENEEAVDDSQLPKDRFSAERLKGVDSTLKIQPAELGDSAVYLCASSLEASGYNEQFFGPGTRLTVL.

CDR3 loop: CASSVGRYGQGAFF. The DNA of the CDR3 is TGTGCCAGCAGCGTAGGACGGTACGGACAGGGGGCTTTCTTT. The J gene is TRBJ1-1, the V gene TRBV9, with 9 bases that match TRBD1. Germline trimming cut 0 bases from V and 11 bases from J; bases unmatched to any gene: 8. This CDR3 contains 14 residues. The germline CDR1 and CDR2 sequences are SGDLS and YYNGEE.

About this clone itself: The same CDR3 can be traced to other DNA sequences in this sample. This chain connects TRBV5-4 to TRBJ2-7; D ambiguous. The CDR3 length is 13 residues. Germline V gives CDR1 SGHNT, CDR2 YYREEE (reference sequence). The germline V and J ends were trimmed by 0 bases and 1 base, with 5 bases remaining between them. The CDR3 DNA reads as TGTGCCAGCAGCTTGGTAGGATCCTACGAGCAGTACTTC. This sequence encodes CASSLVGSYEQYF.

V and J are TRBV6-1 and TRBJ1-3; D is undetermined. The germline V gene encodes CDR1 MNHNS and CDR2 SASEGT. This CDR3 comprises 15 residues. The germline V and J ends were trimmed by 2 bases and 4 bases, with 12 bases remaining between them. CDR3 bases: TGTGCCAGCAGTGAATCGTGGGCATGGGGAAACACCATATATTTT. Its translation is CASSESWAWGNTIYF.